This T cell receptor beta chain was sequenced in a study of CD8 T cells in ankylosing spondylitis. General study results and limits: CD8+ cells made up the disease-linked clones, which were relatively rare in peripheral blood. Existing reports had already noted some motif variants in reactive arthritis synovial fluid and blood. Reports say disease-linked clones showed up significantly more in matched ankylosing spondylitis synovial fluid.

Note on this clonotype: Its antigen remains unidentified.

Germline CDR1 reads DFQATT; CDR2 reads SNEGSKA (reference sequence). Trimming pared 1 base from V and 0 bases from J, leaving 10 bases between. This CDR3 has 14 amino acids. Generation of TCR beta libraries employed quantitative 5'-RACE incorporating molecular barcodes. One entry per CDR3 protein, called by TCRdb with MiXCR from the 5' RACE reads. The sample carries about 240,000 distinct CDR3 sequences, 20% to 30% recorded once. This clonotype was sampled from a male donor with ankylosing spondylitis or in good health (not recorded which). Specimen: blood, either unsorted or a sorted T cell fraction (not recorded which). The rearrangement uses TRBV20-1 and TRBJ2-7; D not resolved. CDR3 residues: CSARVAPLSYEQYF. The CDR3 coding sequence is TGCAGTGCTAGAGTGGCCCCGCTCTCCTACGAGCAGTACTTC.